This TCR beta chain was sequenced during a study of blood T cell repertoires in COVID-19. Germline CDR1 is LGHDT and CDR2 is YNNKEL (reference sequence). The CDR3 extends over 16 amino acids. Trimming cost V 4 bases and J 0 bases; bases outside gene matches: 8. Repertoires were generated with immunoSEQ multiplex PCR, while TCRdb's copy carries only in-frame clones and drops some. Among around 300,000 clones, approximately 90% were seen once, and the ten largest hold under 2.5%. The chain recombines TRBV3-1 (or the pseudogene TRBV3-2) with TRBJ1-1, with 7 bases aligning to TRBD1. The receptor comes from a woman aged 55 to 70 in a cohort exposed to, infected with or recovered from COVID-19 (not recorded which). The specimen was PBMCs or T cells enriched from blood (not recorded which). The CDR3 reads CASSLRDRIMNTEAFF. The CDR3 DNA reads as TGTGCCAGCAGCCTCCGGGACAGAATTATGAACACTGAAGCTTTCTTT.